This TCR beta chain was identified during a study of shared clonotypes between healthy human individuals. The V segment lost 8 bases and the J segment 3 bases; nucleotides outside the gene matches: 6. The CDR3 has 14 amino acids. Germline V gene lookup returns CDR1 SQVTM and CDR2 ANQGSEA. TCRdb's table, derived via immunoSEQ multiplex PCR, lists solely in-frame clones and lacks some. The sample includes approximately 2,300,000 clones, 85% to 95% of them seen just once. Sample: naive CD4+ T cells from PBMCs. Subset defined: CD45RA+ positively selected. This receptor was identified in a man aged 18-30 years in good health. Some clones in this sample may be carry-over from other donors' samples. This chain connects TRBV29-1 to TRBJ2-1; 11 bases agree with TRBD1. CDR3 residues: CSTTGTGGYNEQFF. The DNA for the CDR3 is TGCAGCACCACCGGGACAGGGGGCTACAATGAGCAGTTCTTC.